This record concerns one T cell receptor (beta chain) sequence. The sample is drawn from a study of blood T cell repertoires in COVID-19. Study context: The United States, Italy and Spain were the sources of the acute and convalescent COVID-19 samples. The analysed material was cDNA or gDNA that came from T cells, B-cell-depleted T cells, or PBMCs.

Authors' data handling: Nucleated cell number was recorded as an estimate derived from reference gene primer amplification. The table came from immunoSEQ multiplex PCR; TCRdb's copy has only in-frame clones and leaves some out. V, J and clone size are those of that table, while D and trimming were read from the DNA. The repertoire consists of some 200,000 clones, with about 86% occurring once and the leading ten covering roughly 3%. CDR1 is PRHDT and CDR2 is FYEKMQ in the germline V gene (reference sequence). J lost 7 bases, V lost 4 bases, and 6 bases had no gene match. This CDR3 contains 13 residues.

This clonotype originated in a woman in her 30s who had recovered from COVID-19. Sequencing input: peripheral blood. The chain employs TRBV13 and TRBJ1-1; 7 bases map to TRBD1. CDR3: CASSSTTGFEAFF. In DNA form, the CDR3 reads TGTGCCAGCAGCTCAACGACAGGGTTTGAAGCTTTCTTT.